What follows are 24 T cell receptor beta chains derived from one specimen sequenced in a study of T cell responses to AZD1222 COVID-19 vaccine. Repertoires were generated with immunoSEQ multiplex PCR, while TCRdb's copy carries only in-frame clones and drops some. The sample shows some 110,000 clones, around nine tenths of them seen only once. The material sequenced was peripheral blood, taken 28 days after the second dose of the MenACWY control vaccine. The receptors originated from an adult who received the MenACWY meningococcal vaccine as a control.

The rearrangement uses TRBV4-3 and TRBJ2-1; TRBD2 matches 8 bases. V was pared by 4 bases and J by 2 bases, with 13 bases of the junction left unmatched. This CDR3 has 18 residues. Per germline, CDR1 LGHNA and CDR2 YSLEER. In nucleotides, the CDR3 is TGCGCCAGCAGCCCCCTAGCGGGCTCCTCTGGACCCTACAATGAGCAGTTCTTC. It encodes CASSPLAGSSGPYNEQFF.

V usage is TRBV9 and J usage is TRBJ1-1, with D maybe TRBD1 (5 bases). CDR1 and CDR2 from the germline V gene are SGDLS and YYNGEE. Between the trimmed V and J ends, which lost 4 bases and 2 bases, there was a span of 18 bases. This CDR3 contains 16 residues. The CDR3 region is CASSTPSDSPNTEAFF. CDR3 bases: TGTGCCAGCAGCACACCATCAGACAGCCCTAACACTGAAGCTTTCTTT.

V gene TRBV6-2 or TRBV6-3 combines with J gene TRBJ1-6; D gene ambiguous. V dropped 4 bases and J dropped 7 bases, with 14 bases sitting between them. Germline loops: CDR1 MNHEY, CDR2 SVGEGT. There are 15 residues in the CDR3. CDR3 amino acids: CASSLPGKPNSPLHF. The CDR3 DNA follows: TGTGCCAGCAGTTTACCGGGTAAACCCAATTCACCCCTCCACTTT.

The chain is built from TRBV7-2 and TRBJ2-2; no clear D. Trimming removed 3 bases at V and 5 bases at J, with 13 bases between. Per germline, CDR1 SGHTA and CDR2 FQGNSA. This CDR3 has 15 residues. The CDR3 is CASSFSGVGTGELFF. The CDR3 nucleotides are TGTGCCAGCAGCTTTTCCGGAGTGGGGACCGGGGAGCTGTTTTTT.

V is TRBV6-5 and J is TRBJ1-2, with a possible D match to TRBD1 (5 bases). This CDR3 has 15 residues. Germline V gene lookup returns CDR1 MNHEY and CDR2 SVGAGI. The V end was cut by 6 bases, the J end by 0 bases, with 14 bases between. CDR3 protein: CASRDRGGANYGYTF. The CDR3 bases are TGTGCCAGCAGGGACCGGGGGGGAGCTAACTATGGCTACACCTTC.

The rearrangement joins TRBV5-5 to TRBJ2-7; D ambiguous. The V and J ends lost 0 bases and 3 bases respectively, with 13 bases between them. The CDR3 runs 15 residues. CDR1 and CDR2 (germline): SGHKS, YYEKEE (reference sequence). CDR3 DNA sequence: TGTGCCAGCAGCTTGGAACGCAGCCCAAACTACGAGCAGTACTTC. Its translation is CASSLERSPNYEQYF.

The CDR3 spells CASSQVLGLAGGAYNEQFF. In DNA, the CDR3 is TGTGCCAGCAGCCAGGTACTCGGACTAGCGGGGGGCGCCTACAATGAGCAGTTCTTC. The chain links TRBV3-1 (or the pseudogene TRBV3-2) to TRBJ2-1, with TRBD2 identical over 14 bases. Germline lookup yields CDR1 LGHDT and CDR2 YNNKEL (reference sequence). This CDR3 is 19 amino acids long. The V gene end was trimmed by 3 bases and the J gene end by 2 bases; junction bases not matched to a gene: 9.

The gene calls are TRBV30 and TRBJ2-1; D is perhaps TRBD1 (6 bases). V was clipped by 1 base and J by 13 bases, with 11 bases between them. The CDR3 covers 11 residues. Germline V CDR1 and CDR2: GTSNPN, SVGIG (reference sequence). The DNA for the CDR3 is TGTGCCTGGAGTGGAGGGGGTGGTCAGTTCTTC. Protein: CAWSGGGGQFF.

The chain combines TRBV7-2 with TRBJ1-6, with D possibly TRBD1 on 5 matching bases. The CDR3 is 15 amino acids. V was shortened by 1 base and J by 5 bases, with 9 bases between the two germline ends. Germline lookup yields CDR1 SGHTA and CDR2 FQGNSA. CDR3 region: CASSLVGTHNSPLHF. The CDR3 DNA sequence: TGTGCCAGCAGCTTAGTGGGGACTCATAATTCACCCCTCCACTTT. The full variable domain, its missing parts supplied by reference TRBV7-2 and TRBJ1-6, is GAGVSQSPSNKVTEKGKDVELRCDPISGHTALYWYRQSLGQGLEFLIYFQGNSAPDKSGLPSDRFSAERTGGSVSTLTIQRTQQEDSAVYLCASSLVGTHNSPLHFGNGTRLTVT.

The CDR3 bases are TGCGCCAGCAGCCAGCCTCGTGGGGGACGGCGTAATGAAAAACTGTTTTTT. Amino acid sequence: CASSQPRGGRRNEKLFF. The J gene is TRBJ1-4, the V gene TRBV4-1, with a tentative D call TRBD1 (5 bases). Between the trimmed V and J ends, which lost 3 bases and 4 bases, there was a span of 18 bases. There are 17 residues in the CDR3. The germline V gene encodes CDR1 MGHRA and CDR2 YSYEKL.

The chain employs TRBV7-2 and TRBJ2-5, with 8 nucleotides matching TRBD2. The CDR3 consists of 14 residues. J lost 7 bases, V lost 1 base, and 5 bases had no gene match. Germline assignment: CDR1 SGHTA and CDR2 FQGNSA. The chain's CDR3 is CASSLGTSGWTQYF. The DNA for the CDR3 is TGTGCCAGCAGCTTAGGAACTAGCGGTTGGACCCAGTACTTC.

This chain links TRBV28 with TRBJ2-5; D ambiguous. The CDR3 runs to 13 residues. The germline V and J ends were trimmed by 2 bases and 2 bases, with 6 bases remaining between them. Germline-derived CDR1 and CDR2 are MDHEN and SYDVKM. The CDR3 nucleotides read TGTGCCAGCAGTTTACAATATCAAGAGACCCAGTACTTC. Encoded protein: CASSLQYQETQYF.

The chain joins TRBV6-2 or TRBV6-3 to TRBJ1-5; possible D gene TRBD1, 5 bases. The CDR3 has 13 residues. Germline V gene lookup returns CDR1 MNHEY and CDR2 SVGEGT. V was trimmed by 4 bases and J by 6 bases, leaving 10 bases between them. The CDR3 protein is CASSFRQSQPQHF. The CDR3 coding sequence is TGTGCCAGCAGTTTTAGACAGTCTCAGCCCCAGCATTTT.

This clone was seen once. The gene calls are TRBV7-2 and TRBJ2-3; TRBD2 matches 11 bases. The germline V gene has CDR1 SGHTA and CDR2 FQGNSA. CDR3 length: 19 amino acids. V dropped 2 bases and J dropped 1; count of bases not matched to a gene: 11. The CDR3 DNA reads TGTGCCAGCAGCTTAATAACTAGCGGGGGCTGGTGGGGCACAGATACGCAGTATTTT. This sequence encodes CASSLITSGGWWGTDTQYF.

CDR3 coding DNA: TGTGCCAGCAGCGTCGACAGGGCCCGCTATGGCTACACCTTC. It specifies CASSVDRARYGYTF. V and J are TRBV28 and TRBJ1-2, with TRBD1 matching 7 bases. The CDR3 sequence is 14 residues long. Germline CDR1 reads MDHEN; CDR2 reads SYDVKM. Unmatched junction bases numbered 8, after V lost 6 bases and J lost 4 bases.

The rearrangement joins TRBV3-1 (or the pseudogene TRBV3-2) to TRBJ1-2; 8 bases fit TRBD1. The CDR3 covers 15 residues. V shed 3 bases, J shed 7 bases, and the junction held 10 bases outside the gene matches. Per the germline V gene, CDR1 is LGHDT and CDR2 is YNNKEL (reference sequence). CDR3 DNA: TGTGCCAGCAGCCACAACTCGGGACAGGCGGCTGGCTACACCTTC. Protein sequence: CASSHNSGQAAGYTF.

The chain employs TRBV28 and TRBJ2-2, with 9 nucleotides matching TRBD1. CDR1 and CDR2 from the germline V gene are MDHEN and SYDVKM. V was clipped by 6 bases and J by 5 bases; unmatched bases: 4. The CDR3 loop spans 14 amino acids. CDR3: CASSRQGETGELFF. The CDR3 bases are TGTGCCAGCAGCCGACAGGGGGAGACCGGGGAGCTGTTTTTT.

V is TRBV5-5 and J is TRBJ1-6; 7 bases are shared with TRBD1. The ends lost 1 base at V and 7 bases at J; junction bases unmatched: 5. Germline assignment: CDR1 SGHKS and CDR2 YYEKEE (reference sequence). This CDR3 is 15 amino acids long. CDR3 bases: TGTGCCAGCAGCTTGACGGGACAGTCGAATTCACCCCTCCACTTT. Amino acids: CASSLTGQSNSPLHF.

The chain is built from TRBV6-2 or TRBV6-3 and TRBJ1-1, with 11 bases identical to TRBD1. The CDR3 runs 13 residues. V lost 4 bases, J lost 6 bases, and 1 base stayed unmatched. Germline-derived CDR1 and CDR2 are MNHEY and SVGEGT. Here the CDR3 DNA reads TGTGCCAGCAGTTCGGGACAGGGGGCTGAAGCTTTCTTT. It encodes CASSSGQGAEAFF.

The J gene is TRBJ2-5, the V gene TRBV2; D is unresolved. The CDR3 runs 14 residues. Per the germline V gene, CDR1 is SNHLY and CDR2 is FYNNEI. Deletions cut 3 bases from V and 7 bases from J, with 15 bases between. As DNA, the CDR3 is TGTGCCAGCAGTGAGGTGGATAGTTTCGGGACCCAGTACTTC. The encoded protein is CASSEVDSFGTQYF.

The CDR3 region has the DNA TGTGCCATCAGTGCGCAGGGAGGGACTGAAGCTTTCTTT. Its translation is CAISAQGGTEAFF. The rearrangement joins TRBV10-3 to TRBJ1-1; perhaps TRBD1 as D (5 bases). Germline V gene sequence: CDR1 ENHRY, CDR2 SYGVKD. The CDR3 covers 13 residues. The ends were cut back, 4 bases at V and 5 bases at J, with 11 bases in the middle.

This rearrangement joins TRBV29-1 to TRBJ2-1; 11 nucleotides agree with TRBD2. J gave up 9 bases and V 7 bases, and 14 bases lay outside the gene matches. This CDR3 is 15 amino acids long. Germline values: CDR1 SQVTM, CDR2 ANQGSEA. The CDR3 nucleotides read TGCAGCGCTGCCCCTAGCGGGGGGCTCCCGGTTGAGCAGTTCTTC. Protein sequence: CSAAPSGGLPVEQFF.

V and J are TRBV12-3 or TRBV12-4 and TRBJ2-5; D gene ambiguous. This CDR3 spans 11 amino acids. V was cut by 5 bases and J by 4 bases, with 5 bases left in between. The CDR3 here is CASSPGETQYF. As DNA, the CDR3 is TGTGCCAGCAGTCCTGGAGAGACCCAGTACTTC.

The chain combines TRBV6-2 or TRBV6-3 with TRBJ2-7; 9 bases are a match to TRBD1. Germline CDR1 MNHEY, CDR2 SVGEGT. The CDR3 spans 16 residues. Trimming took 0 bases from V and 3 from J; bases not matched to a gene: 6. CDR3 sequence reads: CASSYSPGQGFYEQYF. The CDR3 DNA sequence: TGTGCCAGCAGTTACTCTCCGGGACAGGGTTTCTACGAGCAGTACTTC.